The 2 T cell receptor beta chains listed next were all sequenced from one sample in a study of tumor-infiltrating lymphocytes in primary liver carcinoma. The study extracted blood RNA from unsorted whole blood and also extracted germline DNA. A constant-region primer primed TCR beta cDNA synthesis from about 550 ng of total RNA. Researchers made the TCR beta libraries by running three nested multiplex PCR rounds with slightly modified ARM-PCR. PCR rounds one and two used TRBV1-TRBV30 forward primers with a C-beta reverse primer for 10 cycles each. TCRdb called the multiplex PCR reads again in MiXCR, with one record for every CDR3 protein. Of 310,000 or so distinct CDR3 sequences in the sample, around three fifths are singletons; the top ten hold approximately 15%. Specimen: peripheral blood. The receptors originated from a woman in her 30s with primary liver carcinoma and hepatitis B virus infection.

A remark on this clonotype: A much larger clone lies one base from this, so it may be a read error. The V call is TRBV12-3 or TRBV12-4, the J call TRBJ2-7, with a weak D call TRBD2 (5 bases). The CDR3 extends over 12 amino acids. Trimming stripped 8 bases from V and 5 bases from J, with 13 bases between. For the CDR3, the DNA is TGTGCCAGCTGTTCCCTGGGAGACGAGCAGTACTTC. Its translation is CASCSLGDEQYF.

This clonotype has a count of ten or more. The chain combines TRBV11-3 with TRBJ1-1; D not resolved. Germline values: CDR1 SGHNT, CDR2 YENEEA. The CDR3 extends over 15 amino acids. Trimming took 7 bases from V and 0 from J, leaving 15 bases between them. Written as DNA, the CDR3 is TGTGCCAGCACCTACCGGGCGGGGATGAACACTGAAGCTTTCTTT. Amino acid sequence: CASTYRAGMNTEAFF.